A single sample is the source of the 18 T cell receptor beta chains below, sequenced in a study of T cells in Graves' hyperthyroidism and ophthalmopathy. It was RNA transcripts that yielded the amplified TCR beta CDR3 regions. RT-PCR in the first round (using the HTBI primer set) targeted the TCR CDR3. TCRdb redid the calling of the multiplex PCR reads with MiXCR, one entry per CDR3 protein. The table includes roughly 500,000 distinct CDR3 sequences, around 45% detected once. The material sequenced was peripheral blood or thyroid tissue (not recorded which). The receptors shown here come from an adult woman with Graves' disease, either hyperthyroidism or ophthalmopathy (not recorded which).

There are a few counts of this clonotype. Compared with germline, one end of the junction differs, possibly owing to a read error. CDR3 residues: CASSLVVGGLFF. Written as DNA, the CDR3 is TGTGCCAGCAGCTTAGTTGTAGGGGGGCTGTTTTTT. The chain is built from TRBV7-2 and TRBJ2-2, with D possibly TRBD1 on 6 matching bases. The length of the CDR3 is 12 residues. CDR1 and CDR2 from the germline V gene are SGHTA and FQGNSA.

This clonotype was counted many times. The J gene is TRBJ2-7, the V gene TRBV6-1; possibly TRBD1 for D (5 bases). CDR1 is MNHNS, CDR2 SASEGT, per germline. V lost 5 bases and J 1 base, leaving 9 bases between the germline ends. This CDR3 is built from 13 residues. CDR3 nucleotides: TGTGCCAGCAGTCTCTGGACATCCTACGAGCAGTACTTC. This translates into CASSLWTSYEQYF.

This clonotype turned up a few times. The genes are TRBV7-3 and TRBJ1-1, with TRBD1 as a possible D gene (5 bases). V was clipped by 8 bases and J by 4 bases, with 23 bases between them. The CDR3 runs to 16 residues. Germline lookup yields CDR1 SGHTA and CDR2 FQGTGA. The CDR3 reads CASSPGLLRVGTEAFF. The CDR3 DNA is TGTGCCAGCTCACCAGGGTTGCTCAGGGTGGGCACTGAAGCTTTCTTT.

This clonotype has ten or more counts. The chain carries TRBV4-2 and TRBJ1-4; D is unresolved. The length of the CDR3 is 11 residues. V was pared by 9 bases and J by 10 bases, with 12 bases between. In germline, CDR1 is LGHNA, CDR2 YNFKEQ. The CDR3 reads CARQSPGKLFF. In DNA form, the CDR3 reads TGTGCCAGGCAATCGCCGGGAAAACTGTTTTTT.

In the case of this clonotype: Its ends do not fully match the called genes, so a read error is possible. The chain joins TRBV20-1 to TRBJ1-1; tentative D call: TRBD1 (5 bases). The CDR3 consists of 15 residues. From germline, CDR1 is DFQATT and CDR2 SNEGSKA (reference sequence). The CDR3 DNA reads as TGCAGTGCTAGAGCTAGGCAGGGACGGAACACTAAAGCTTTCTTT. This encodes CSARARQGRNTKAFF.

This clonotype was observed many times. This chain uses TRBV4-1 with TRBJ1-3; D ambiguous. The CDR3 runs to 12 residues. Trimming shortened V by 0 bases and J by 4 bases, and 1 base separated the two germline ends. The germline V gene encodes CDR1 MGHRA and CDR2 YSYEKL. The DNA for the CDR3 is TGCGCCAGCAGCCAAGAAGGAAACACCATATATTTT. Amino acids: CASSQEGNTIYF.

V gene TRBV29-1 combines with J gene TRBJ1-1; no clear D gene. The CDR3 has 12 amino acids. Germline V gene data show CDR1 as SQVTM and CDR2 as ANQGSEA. The CDR3 spells CSWGGMNTEAFF. The CDR3 region has the DNA TGCAGTTGGGGAGGTATGAACACTGAAGCTTTCTTT.

Remarks on this clonotype: A junction boundary mismatches the germline segment, possibly from a read error. This chain connects TRBV7-6 to TRBJ2-2; no clear D. This CDR3 is built from 12 residues. Germline loops: CDR1 SGHVS, CDR2 FNYEAQ. The CDR3 sequence is CASSTKTGELFF. The CDR3 nucleotides read TGTGCCAGCAGCACGAAGACCGGGGAGCTGTTTTTT.

The DNA of the CDR3 is TGTGCCGCGGAGGGGGGCGGAGGCACTGAAGCTTTCTTT. It codes for CAAEGGGGTEAFF. The gene calls are TRBV19 and TRBJ1-1; possibly TRBD1 for D (6 bases). Germline-derived CDR1 and CDR2 are LNHDA and SQIVND (reference sequence). V gave up 11 bases and J gave up 4 bases, with 17 bases separating them. This CDR3 contains 13 residues.

The chain has TRBV5-1 and TRBJ2-7, with a possible D match to TRBD2 (5 bases). Between the trimmed V and J ends, which lost 4 bases and 1 base, there was a span of 9 bases. The V gene's germline CDR1 is SGHRS and CDR2 YFSETQ. The CDR3 consists of 13 residues. The CDR3 region has the DNA TGCGCCAGCAGCCGCTGGGAGTCCTACGAGCAGTACTTC. It yields the protein CASSRWESYEQYF.

The chain links TRBV29-1 to TRBJ2-5; 8 bases map to TRBD2. The germline V gene encodes CDR1 SQVTM and CDR2 ANQGSEA. Unmatched junction bases numbered 15, after V lost 6 bases and J lost 9 bases. CDR3 length: 14 amino acids. CDR3 sequence reads: CSVGSGVLREAQYF. The CDR3 DNA reads TGCAGCGTGGGTAGCGGGGTCCTACGGGAGGCCCAGTACTTC.

V is TRBV6-5 and J is TRBJ1-6; D may be TRBD1 (5 bases). Trimming took 8 bases from V and 9 from J, leaving 20 bases between them. This CDR3 is 15 amino acids long. From germline, CDR1 is MNHEY and CDR2 SVGAGI. CDR3 sequence (DNA): TGTGCCAGCCGCCGATCCAGGGAGCTAAGTTCACCCCTCCACTTT. Its protein is CASRRSRELSSPLHF.

At least ten counts were recorded for this clonotype. The CDR3 loop is CASGEVTFENTEAFF. CDR3 nucleotides: TGTGCCAGCGGCGAAGTGACCTTCGAGAACACTGAAGCTTTCTTT. The V call is TRBV5-6, the J call TRBJ1-1; D call uncertain. CDR1 is SGHDT, CDR2 YYEEEE, per germline. This CDR3 comprises 15 residues. V lost 7 bases and J lost 1, with 17 bases in between.

The CDR3 DNA is TGTGCCACCAGCAGAGGACTAGCGGGAGGCCCCCAAGAGACCCAGTACTTC. Translated: CATSRGLAGGPQETQYF. V and J are TRBV15 and TRBJ2-5, with 13 bases matching TRBD2. Losses at the gene ends were 1 base for V and 1 base for J; bases not matched to a gene: 3. CDR1 is LNHNV, CDR2 YYDKDF, per germline (reference sequence). The CDR3 has 17 residues.

Ten or more counts support this clonotype. The chain joins TRBV10-3 to TRBJ2-7; D is unclear. CDR1 and CDR2 from the germline V gene are ENHRY and SYGVKD. The V and J ends lost 0 bases and 6 bases respectively, with 6 bases between them. The CDR3 length is 12 residues. The CDR3 protein is CAISESALEQYF. CDR3 bases: TGTGCCATCAGTGAGTCCGCCCTCGAGCAGTACTTC.

V is TRBV4-3 and J is TRBJ2-7; D is perhaps TRBD2 (5 bases). The CDR3 length is 13 residues. Germline assignment: CDR1 LGHNA and CDR2 YSLEER. Trimming took off 0 bases at V and 4 bases at J, with 7 bases between the two ends. CDR3 nucleotides: TGCGCCAGCAGCCAAGAACCGGGGTACGAGCAGTACTTC. Translating it yields CASSQEPGYEQYF.

The genes are TRBV27 and TRBJ2-1; 11 bases align to TRBD2. The CDR3 loop spans 14 amino acids. The V gene end was trimmed by 5 bases and the J gene end by 8 bases; junction bases not matched to a gene: 5. Germline loops: CDR1 MNHEY, CDR2 SMNVEV (reference sequence). The CDR3 sequence is CASSQTSGMHEQFF. The CDR3, as DNA: TGTGCCAGCAGTCAGACTAGCGGGATGCATGAGCAGTTCTTC.

This clonotype was observed at least ten times. The rearrangement uses TRBV5-1 and TRBJ2-5, with a possible D match to TRBD1 (5 bases). The CDR3 is made up of 15 amino acids. Germline CDR1 reads SGHRS; CDR2 reads YFSETQ. V lost 4 bases and J lost 3, with 16 bases in between. The CDR3 here is CASSHDSSSKETQYF. DNA for the CDR3: TGCGCCAGCAGCCATGACAGCTCCAGTAAAGAGACCCAGTACTTC.